The clone carrying this T cell receptor (beta chain) was seen more than once but under ten times. Its antigen is unknown. This clone may be a read error of a much larger clone one base away. The investigators amplified TCR beta CDR3 regions from RNA transcripts. Carried out on the TCR CDR3, a first-round RT-PCR used the HTBI primer set. TCRdb analysed the multiplex PCR reads with MiXCR anew, one entry per CDR3 protein. The table shows about 350,000 distinct CDR3 sequences, with approximately 19% occurring only once. Germline-derived CDR1 and CDR2 are SGDLS and YYNGEE. The CDR3 sequence is 16 residues long. Based on clinical symptoms, serum thyroxine and TRAb, thyroid ultrasound and orbital computed tomography, diagnoses were reached. The entry originates in a study of T cells in Graves' hyperthyroidism and ophthalmopathy. Study as a whole: Pretreatment peripheral blood was obtained at initial diagnosis.

Study-wide points: The model made its ophthalmopathy prediction, and onset followed a median approximately six months later.

The clonotype comes from a woman younger than 30 with Graves' hyperthyroidism. The sample consisted of blood. The chain employs TRBV9 and TRBJ1-1; 8 bases line up with TRBD1. The CDR3 sequence is CASSPAFTGGDTEACF. CDR3 sequence (DNA): TGTGCCAGCAGCCCCGCTTTTACAGGGGGGGACACTGAAGCTTGCTTT.